This T cell receptor (beta chain) was recorded in a study of molecular identifiers for immune sequencing clone quantification. This clonotype was seen repeatedly, ten times or more. Germline loops: CDR1 MGHRA, CDR2 YSYEKL. This CDR3 spans 15 amino acids. V gave up 1 base and J gave up 2 bases, with 12 bases separating them. Via MiXCR, TCRdb re-called the PCR reads, giving one row per CDR3 protein. The profile shows approximately 670,000 distinct CDR3 sequences, roughly 21% of them singletons. Sample: naive CD8+ T cells from blood, with Jurkat cell RNA spiked in. The subset is: FACS-sorted CD8+CD4-CCR7+CD45RA+ naive T cells. The origin of this receptor is a human donor in good health. Some libraries in this study had Jurkat cell RNA spiked in. This sequence joins TRBV4-1 and TRBJ2-7; possible D gene TRBD1, 6 bases. CDR3 nucleotide sequence: TGCGCCAGCAGCCAAGTACCACAGGGCACCTACGAGCAGTACTTC. Its translation is CASSQVPQGTYEQYF.